These T cell receptor beta chains were read from a single sample in a study of shared clonotypes between healthy human individuals. The data were produced by immunoSEQ multiplex PCR, yet TCRdb's version contains in-frame clones alone and is incomplete. The sample gives about 710,000 clones, over 60% of which show up once; about 1.7% is in the top ten. Sequenced input: memory CD4+ T cells sorted from blood. Source of these receptors: a young woman in good health. The CDR3 runs from the conserved cysteine through the conserved F or W. The D gene is left open where the match is weak. Clone size is given for some rows only: seen once, a few or many times, or a class if the clone is expanded.

TRBV15,TRBJ2-7,NA,NA,CATSRDGLVQYF,TGTGCCACCAGCAGGGACGGACTGGTCCAGTACTTC
TRBV19,TRBJ1-1,NA,few,CASSIQGNTEAFF,TGTGCCAGTAGTATTCAGGGAAACACTGAAGCTTTCTTT
TRBV18,TRBJ2-5,TRBD2,once,CASSRLAGSQETQYF,TGTGCCAGCTCACGACTAGCGGGTTCCCAAGAGACCCAGTACTTC
TRBV4-1,TRBJ2-1,TRBD2,NA,CASSPGLAGPLYNEQFF,TGCGCCAGCAGCCCCGGACTAGCGGGCCCTCTCTACAATGAGCAGTTCTTC
TRBV18,TRBJ2-7,TRBD1,few,CASSPRQGVYEQYF,TGTGCCAGCTCACCCCGACAGGGAGTATACGAGCAGTACTTC
TRBV28,TRBJ2-3,TRBD2,NA,CASAPHGGLAFRGQYF,TGTGCCAGCGCCCCACACGGGGGACTAGCCTTCAGGGGGCAGTATTTT
TRBV7-6,TRBJ2-1,TRBD2,NA,CASSSVIGRAYNEQFF,TGTGCCAGCAGCTCCGTCATCGGGAGGGCCTACAATGAGCAGTTCTTC
TRBV5-5,TRBJ2-1,TRBD2,many,CASSLGVLAGVYNEQFF,TGTGCCAGCAGCCTTGGGGTACTAGCGGGAGTCTACAATGAGCAGTTCTTC
TRBV15,TRBJ2-3,NA,NA,CATSRDIGTDTQYF,TGTGCCACCAGCAGAGATATTGGCACAGATACGCAGTATTTT
TRBV11-2,TRBJ2-5,NA,NA,CASSRGGREFQTQYF,TGTGCCAGCAGTAGAGGCGGCAGGGAGTTTCAGACCCAGTACTTC
TRBV27,TRBJ2-1,TRBD1,NA,CASSEPMDRVNFHEQFF,TGTGCCAGCAGCGAACCAATGGACAGGGTCAACTTCCATGAGCAGTTCTTC
TRBV5-5,TRBJ1-2,NA,NA,CASSLWTDNYGYTF,TGTGCCAGCAGCTTGTGGACGGATAACTATGGCTACACCTTC
TRBV27,TRBJ2-1,TRBD1,NA,CASSLSSVRQGGDEQFF,TGTGCCAGCAGTTTATCCTCCGTAAGACAGGGCGGCGATGAGCAGTTCTTC
TRBV6-1,TRBJ1-3,TRBD1,few,CASEGQFSGNTIYF,TGTGCCAGCGAGGGACAGTTCTCTGGAAACACCATATATTTT
TRBV7-9,TRBJ2-2,NA,NA,CASRRITGRKTGELFF,TGTGCCAGCAGACGAATAACAGGGCGAAAGACCGGGGAGCTGTTTTTT
TRBV28,TRBJ1-1,NA,NA,CASGKRAGGTEAFF,TGTGCCAGCGGAAAAAGGGCGGGGGGCACTGAAGCTTTCTTT
TRBV11-2,TRBJ1-5,NA,NA,CASSFQGNQPQHF,TGTGCCAGCAGCTTTCAGGGAAATCAGCCCCAGCATTTT
TRBV6-5,TRBJ2-3,TRBD2,few,CASSYSGRADTQYF,TGTGCCAGCAGTTATAGCGGGAGAGCAGATACGCAGTATTTT
TRBV5-4,TRBJ1-5,NA,NA,CASSLQGGQPQHF,TGTGCCAGCAGCTTGCAGGGCGGTCAGCCCCAGCATTTT
TRBV11-3,TRBJ2-1,NA,once,CASSPGTGTYNEQFF,TGTGCCAGCAGCCCAGGTACAGGGACCTACAATGAGCAGTTCTTC
TRBV15,TRBJ1-1,NA,NA,CATSSSRGASEAFF,TGTGCCACCAGCAGTTCACGGGGAGCCTCTGAAGCTTTCTTT
TRBV9,TRBJ2-4,TRBD2,few,CASSGGLAGHKNIQYF,TGTGCCAGCAGCGGAGGACTAGCGGGACACAAAAACATTCAGTACTTC
TRBV5-1,TRBJ1-2,NA,NA,CASSPRPEGSYTF,TGCGCCAGCAGCCCAAGGCCCGAGGGGAGCTACACCTTC
TRBV5-6,TRBJ2-1,TRBD2,NA,CASSSLRGVGLAGGWKQFF,TGTGCCAGCAGCTCGCTAAGAGGGGTCGGACTAGCGGGAGGATGGAAGCAGTTCTTC
TRBV27,TRBJ1-2,NA,many,CASSPTQGSFFGYTF,TGTGCCAGCAGTCCTACACAGGGTTCGTTCTTTGGCTACACCTTC
TRBV28,TRBJ2-7,TRBD1,NA,CASSPGDRVYEQYF,TGTGCCAGCAGTCCTGGAGACAGGGTCTACGAGCAGTACTTC
TRBV6-4,TRBJ1-1,TRBD1,NA,CASRAGTGPPVF,TGTGCCAGCAGGGCCGGGACAGGCCCCCCCGTCTTT
TRBV30,TRBJ1-4,NA,NA,CAWRVLVGEEKLFF,TGTGCCTGGAGGGTTCTGGTCGGGGAGGAAAAACTGTTTTTT
TRBV9,TRBJ2-5,TRBD2,NA,CASSGGLAGVSETQYF,TGTGCCAGCAGCGGAGGACTAGCGGGAGTTTCGGAGACCCAGTACTTC
TRBV7-2,TRBJ2-2,TRBD2,NA,CASSTGLAGTTGELFF,TGTGCCAGCAGCACTGGACTAGCGGGAACCACCGGGGAGCTGTTTTTT
TRBV2,TRBJ1-1,NA,few,CASSYDPNTEAFF,TGTGCCAGCAGTTACGATCCGAACACTGAAGCTTTCTTT
TRBV5-6,TRBJ2-6,NA,NA,CASSTESGANVLTF,TGTGCCAGCAGCACCGAGTCTGGGGCCAACGTCCTGACTTTC
TRBV13,TRBJ1-1,NA,NA,CASSQAEFTEAFF,TGCGCCAGCAGCCAGGCAGAATTCACTGAAGCTTTCTTT
TRBV28,TRBJ2-5,NA,NA,CASVALGGQETQYF,TGTGCCAGCGTAGCGTTAGGAGGACAAGAGACCCAGTACTTC
TRBV6-1,TRBJ2-3,TRBD2,NA,CASSDGLAGGPGVRDTQYF,TGTGCCAGCAGTGACGGACTAGCGGGAGGGCCGGGGGTGAGAGATACGCAGTATTTT
TRBV4-1,TRBJ2-7,TRBD1,NA,CASSQDKRTGGYEQYF,TGCGCCAGCAGCCAAGATAAACGGACAGGGGGTTACGAGCAGTACTTC
TRBV2,TRBJ2-7,NA,NA,CASSGTVNEQYF,TGTGCCAGCAGCGGGACGGTCAACGAGCAGTACTTC
TRBV5-5,TRBJ1-4,NA,NA,CASSPGSGNEKLFF,TGTGCCAGCAGCCCAGGGTCAGGGAACGAAAAACTGTTTTTT
TRBV28,TRBJ1-5,NA,few,CASRPAGARRVQPQHF,TGTGCCAGCAGACCGGCGGGGGCGAGGAGGGTTCAGCCCCAGCATTTT
TRBV18,TRBJ2-2,NA,NA,CASSPPSGTSNTGELFF,TGTGCCAGCTCACCACCGTCTGGCACCTCGAACACCGGGGAGCTGTTTTTT
TRBV9,TRBJ1-1,NA,NA,CASSPGDQGKDTEAFF,TGTGCCAGCAGCCCAGGGGATCAGGGTAAAGACACTGAAGCTTTCTTT
TRBV20-1,TRBJ1-1,TRBD1,NA,CSVTGDTEAFF,TGCAGTGTTACAGGGGACACTGAAGCTTTCTTT